Listed below are T cell receptor beta chains from one sample, sequenced in a study of cytomegalovirus exposure and HLA in healthy donors. TCRdb's copy holds only in-frame clones and misses some; the assay was immunoSEQ multiplex PCR. The sample gives some 130,000 clones, around 63% of which show up once; around 1.6% is in the top ten. The sample taken for sequencing was PBMCs. These receptors were collected from a human donor in good health. Each CDR3 is given without its conserved first and last residue. For some rows the clone size is stated as once, few or many, or as a class when expanded; others skip it.

j_call cdr3_length v_call clone_size cdr3_aa
TRBJ1-5 13 TRBV18 NA ASSIYGQGEQPQH
TRBJ2-7 12 TRBV28 NA ASRATGAPYEQY
TRBJ2-1 10 TRBV10-2 once ASSDTYNEQF
TRBJ2-7 13 TRBV28 NA ASSLPVRGPYEQY
TRBJ1-4 13 TRBV15 NA ATSRGLQSGEKLF
TRBJ2-1 14 TRBV7-9 NA ASSLYTGVEGNEQF
TRBJ2-7 13 TRBV28 NA ASSSPSGGTYEQY
TRBJ2-5 10 TRBV4-1 NA ASSQGRETQY
TRBJ2-5 12 TRBV7-6 NA ASSSGQNQETQY
TRBJ2-3 11 TRBV7-3 NA ASSPGGTDTQY
TRBJ2-4 12 TRBV14 NA ASSSWGEFAIQY
TRBJ2-5 11 TRBV7-9 few ASSSRVWETQY
TRBJ2-3 11 TRBV7-8 NA ASRPGGGDTQY
TRBJ2-5 12 TRBV13 few ASSLGLAKETQY